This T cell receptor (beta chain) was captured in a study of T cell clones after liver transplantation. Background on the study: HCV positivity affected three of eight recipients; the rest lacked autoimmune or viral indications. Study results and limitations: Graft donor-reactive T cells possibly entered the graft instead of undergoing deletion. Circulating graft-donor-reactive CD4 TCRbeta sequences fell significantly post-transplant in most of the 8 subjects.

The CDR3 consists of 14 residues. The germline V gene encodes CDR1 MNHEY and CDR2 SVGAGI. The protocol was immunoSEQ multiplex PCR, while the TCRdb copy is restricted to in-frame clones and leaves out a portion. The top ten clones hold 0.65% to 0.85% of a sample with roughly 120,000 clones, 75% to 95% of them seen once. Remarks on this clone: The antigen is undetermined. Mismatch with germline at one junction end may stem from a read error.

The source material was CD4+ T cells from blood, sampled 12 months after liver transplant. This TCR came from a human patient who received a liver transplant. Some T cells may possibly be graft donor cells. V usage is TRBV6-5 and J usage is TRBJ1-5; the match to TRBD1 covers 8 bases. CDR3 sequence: CASSRDRSSASRVF. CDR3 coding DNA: TGTGCCAGCAGTCGGGACAGGTCGTCAGCGAGTAGGGTTTTT.